One sample yielded the 10 T cell receptor beta chains listed below, sequenced in a study of blood T cell repertoires in COVID-19. Sequencing was performed with immunoSEQ multiplex PCR; in TCRdb, only in-frame clones are kept and a portion is missing. The top ten hold 11% of the sample, which has 100,000 or so clones, around 87% seen once. Sequenced sample: peripheral blood. The receptors originated from a woman in her twenties or thirties with acute or convalescent COVID-19.

The chain recombines TRBV5-1 with TRBJ2-7; D call uncertain. CDR3 size: 14 residues. Germline loops: CDR1 SGHRS, CDR2 YFSETQ. The V end was cut by 0 bases, the J end by 0 bases, with 7 bases between. DNA of the CDR3: TGCGCCAGCAGCTTGGACAGTCGCTCCTACGAGCAGTACTTC. Residues: CASSLDSRSYEQYF. The full variable domain, its missing parts supplied by reference TRBV5-1 and TRBJ2-7, is KAGVTQTPRYLIKTRGQQVTLSCSPISGHRSVSWYQQTPGQGLQFLFEYFSETQRNKGNFPGRFSGRQFSNSRSEMNVSTLELGDSALYLCASSLDSRSYEQYFGPGTRLTVT.

The rearrangement uses TRBV6-4 and TRBJ2-6, with D tentatively TRBD1 (6 bases). Germline CDR1 MRHNA, CDR2 SNTAGT. The CDR3 length is 16 residues. Trimming took off 4 bases at V and 1 base at J, with 11 bases between the two ends. The DNA of the CDR3 is TGTGCCAGCAGTGCCTCCACAGGGTCTGGGGCCAACGTCCTGACTTTC. Protein sequence: CASSASTGSGANVLTF.

This clone was seen more than once but under ten times. The genes are TRBV29-1 and TRBJ2-3; D possibly corresponds to TRBD1 (6 bases). The CDR3 is made up of 15 amino acids. Trimming stripped 5 bases from V and 2 bases from J, with 17 bases between. Germline lookup yields CDR1 SQVTM and CDR2 ANQGSEA. The CDR3 DNA is TGCAGCGTTCAAAGGGGGTCAGCCTACACAGATACGCAGTATTTT. Amino acid sequence: CSVQRGSAYTDTQYF.

The chain carries TRBV24-1 and TRBJ1-2; TRBD1 matches 11 bases. Germline CDR1 reads KGHDR; CDR2 reads SFDVKD. The CDR3 totals 17 residues. Trimming cost V 3 bases and J 8 bases; bases outside gene matches: 13. In DNA, the CDR3 is TGTGCCACCAGTGATACTCCCGGGACAGGGGGGGTAGAGGGCTACACCTTC. It yields the protein CATSDTPGTGGVEGYTF.

The rearrangement joins TRBV19 to TRBJ1-5; D gene unclear. Germline CDR1 reads LNHDA; CDR2 reads SQIVND (reference sequence). This CDR3 region has 16 residues. The ends were cut back, 3 bases at V and 0 bases at J, with 12 bases in the middle. CDR3 DNA: TGTGCCAGTAGTATCTTGTCCAGTCCTAGCAATCAGCCCCAGCATTTT. It codes for CASSILSSPSNQPQHF.

The chain links TRBV19 to TRBJ1-3, with D perhaps matching TRBD1 (5 bases). This CDR3 region has 15 residues. CDR1 and CDR2 from the germline V gene are LNHDA and SQIVND (reference sequence). V dropped 2 bases and J dropped 3 bases, with 11 bases sitting between them. DNA for the CDR3: TGTGCCAGTAGTATAAGTGGACACCGTGGAAACACCATATATTTT. Protein product: CASSISGHRGNTIYF.

There are a few counts of this clone. The genes are TRBV19 and TRBJ1-2; D is possibly TRBD1 (5 bases). V dropped 9 bases and J dropped 0 bases, with 20 bases sitting between them. The germline gives CDR1 LNHDA, CDR2 SQIVND (reference sequence). The CDR3 contains 16 residues. CDR3 in DNA: TGTGCCAGCAGACCAACTACAGGAATATCTAACTATGGCTACACCTTC. This gives the protein CASRPTTGISNYGYTF.

The gene calls are TRBV6-1 and TRBJ2-1, with TRBD2 matching 7 bases. V was pared by 3 bases and J by 2 bases, with 10 bases of the junction left unmatched. The CDR3 spans 17 residues. The germline V gene has CDR1 MNHNS and CDR2 SASEGT. CDR3 loop: CASSDEGWEGTYNEQFF. The DNA for the CDR3 is TGTGCCAGCAGTGATGAAGGGTGGGAGGGGACCTACAATGAGCAGTTCTTC.

This rearrangement joins TRBV12-3 or TRBV12-4 to TRBJ1-3; D ambiguous. The CDR3 runs to 13 residues. V lost 6 bases and J 8 bases, leaving 14 bases between the germline ends. CDR3: CASSPRGLDTIYF. CDR3 nucleotide sequence: TGTGCCAGCAGCCCCCGCGGATTAGACACCATATATTTT.

The chain joins TRBV4-1 to TRBJ1-6, with D maybe TRBD1 (6 bases). CDR3 length: 15 residues. Germline CDR1 and CDR2: MGHRA and YSYEKL. V was trimmed by 3 bases and J by 7 bases, leaving 13 bases between them. The CDR3 DNA reads TGCGCCAGCAGCCATCAGGGGCAAGGGAATTCACCCCTCCACTTT. This gives the protein CASSHQGQGNSPLHF.